Listed below are T cell receptor beta chains from one sample, sequenced in a study of blood T cell repertoires in COVID-19. Assay used: immunoSEQ multiplex PCR; TCRdb lists only in-frame clones, some missing. The sample has some 400,000 clones, approximately 90% seen once. The source material was PBMCs or T cells enriched from blood (not recorded which). These receptors all come from a woman aged 40 to 55 who had been exposed to COVID-19. The conserved cysteine and the conserved F or W are not part of the CDR3 here. Fields, in order: clone size, D gene, J gene, V gene, CDR3 protein. A D gene is named only where the DNA matches it firmly. Not all rows give a size; the values are once, few, many and, for expanded clones, a class.

abundance: .
d_gene: TRBD1
j_gene: TRBJ1-5
v_gene: TRBV7-9
CDR3aa: ASSLAQGSPQH

abundance: .
d_gene: .
j_gene: TRBJ1-2
v_gene: TRBV2
CDR3aa: ASRNNRAYGYT

abundance: .
d_gene: .
j_gene: TRBJ1-2
v_gene: TRBV24-1
CDR3aa: ATSGKFRGLSVYT

abundance: .
d_gene: .
j_gene: TRBJ2-7
v_gene: TRBV7-2
CDR3aa: ASSLQSTTGYEQY

abundance: few
d_gene: TRBD1
j_gene: TRBJ1-1
v_gene: TRBV19
CDR3aa: ASKRQGARGRNTEAF

abundance: many
d_gene: TRBD2
j_gene: TRBJ2-5
v_gene: TRBV12-3/TRBV12-4
CDR3aa: ASSLSGVETQY

abundance: .
d_gene: .
j_gene: TRBJ2-3
v_gene: TRBV27
CDR3aa: ASSSSRVTDTQY

abundance: .
d_gene: TRBD1
j_gene: TRBJ2-3
v_gene: TRBV5-1
CDR3aa: ASSTDRVRTDTQY

abundance: .
d_gene: .
j_gene: TRBJ1-1
v_gene: TRBV6-5
CDR3aa: ASSQKKEAF

abundance: .
d_gene: TRBD1
j_gene: TRBJ2-1
v_gene: TRBV4-3
CDR3aa: ASSQENRQGHNEQF

abundance: .
d_gene: TRBD1
j_gene: TRBJ1-6
v_gene: TRBV27
CDR3aa: ASSLDRVDYNSPLH

abundance: .
d_gene: TRBD1
j_gene: TRBJ1-6
v_gene: TRBV5-6
CDR3aa: ASSLDTGGRSPLH

abundance: .
d_gene: TRBD2
j_gene: TRBJ2-2
v_gene: TRBV3-1/TRBV3-2
CDR3aa: ASSQVAGVGELF

abundance: once
d_gene: TRBD2
j_gene: TRBJ2-7
v_gene: TRBV7-3
CDR3aa: ASSPQASGVGEQY

abundance: .
d_gene: TRBD2
j_gene: TRBJ2-1
v_gene: TRBV30
CDR3aa: AWSVQTSGTQF

abundance: .
d_gene: .
j_gene: TRBJ1-1
v_gene: TRBV14
CDR3aa: ASSQGGWGGSTEAF

abundance: .
d_gene: .
j_gene: TRBJ2-2
v_gene: TRBV5-1
CDR3aa: ASSLAGLNTGELF

abundance: .
d_gene: TRBD2
j_gene: TRBJ2-1
v_gene: TRBV7-2
CDR3aa: ASLRLAEPNEQF

abundance: .
d_gene: .
j_gene: TRBJ1-1
v_gene: TRBV15
CDR3aa: ATSRGGGMHTEAF

abundance: .
d_gene: .
j_gene: TRBJ2-7
v_gene: TRBV11-3
CDR3aa: ASSFRSGESYEQY

abundance: .
d_gene: .
j_gene: TRBJ1-2
v_gene: TRBV5-6
CDR3aa: ASSLARDTSFYGYT

abundance: .
d_gene: .
j_gene: TRBJ1-3
v_gene: TRBV12-3/TRBV12-4
CDR3aa: ASSFLYNTIY

abundance: few
d_gene: .
j_gene: TRBJ2-3
v_gene: TRBV3-1/TRBV3-2
CDR3aa: ASSRAVSTDTQY

abundance: .
d_gene: .
j_gene: TRBJ1-1
v_gene: TRBV3-1/TRBV3-2
CDR3aa: ASSQETAEAF

abundance: once
d_gene: .
j_gene: TRBJ2-7
v_gene: TRBV6-2/TRBV6-3
CDR3aa: ASSYSRLADEQY

abundance: .
d_gene: .
j_gene: TRBJ1-1
v_gene: TRBV9
CDR3aa: ASSLVGGTEAF

abundance: once
d_gene: TRBD1
j_gene: TRBJ1-6
v_gene: TRBV7-9
CDR3aa: ASSPGRGEGNSPLH

abundance: .
d_gene: TRBD1
j_gene: TRBJ2-3
v_gene: TRBV19
CDR3aa: ASSLGNRGRGDTQY

abundance: .
d_gene: .
j_gene: TRBJ2-1
v_gene: TRBV30
CDR3aa: AWGRQGGGHNEQF

abundance: once
d_gene: .
j_gene: TRBJ1-5
v_gene: TRBV27
CDR3aa: ASSPGYSNQPQH

abundance: .
d_gene: TRBD2
j_gene: TRBJ2-1
v_gene: TRBV7-2
CDR3aa: ASSPSGRKSEQF

abundance: .
d_gene: TRBD1
j_gene: TRBJ2-7
v_gene: TRBV5-1
CDR3aa: ASKTGGDYEQY

abundance: once
d_gene: .
j_gene: TRBJ1-1
v_gene: TRBV19
CDR3aa: ASSIDGTRGTEAF

abundance: .
d_gene: .
j_gene: TRBJ1-6
v_gene: TRBV11-2
CDR3aa: ASSVNRLRYNSPLH

abundance: .
d_gene: .
j_gene: TRBJ1-4
v_gene: TRBV12-5
CDR3aa: ASGFIPDGRSREKLF

abundance: .
d_gene: TRBD2
j_gene: TRBJ2-1
v_gene: TRBV19
CDR3aa: ASSLEGLARNEQF

abundance: once
d_gene: TRBD2
j_gene: TRBJ2-1
v_gene: TRBV7-8
CDR3aa: ASSFRTSGGALRNEQF

abundance: .
d_gene: .
j_gene: TRBJ2-1
v_gene: TRBV6-2/TRBV6-3
CDR3aa: ASSAWGGHFSYNEQF

abundance: once
d_gene: .
j_gene: TRBJ2-6
v_gene: TRBV5-4
CDR3aa: ASSQGGRSGANVLT

abundance: .
d_gene: TRBD2
j_gene: TRBJ2-1
v_gene: TRBV9
CDR3aa: ASSVGVRAGGHDNEQF

abundance: few
d_gene: .
j_gene: TRBJ1-1
v_gene: TRBV7-2
CDR3aa: ASSPRSMNTEAF

abundance: .
d_gene: .
j_gene: TRBJ1-3
v_gene: TRBV10-3
CDR3aa: AIKESISGNTIY

abundance: .
d_gene: TRBD2
j_gene: TRBJ2-7
v_gene: TRBV4-3
CDR3aa: ASSQDPRGLAGWDEQY

abundance: many
d_gene: .
j_gene: TRBJ2-1
v_gene: TRBV12-3/TRBV12-4
CDR3aa: ASSFSLNEQF

abundance: .
d_gene: TRBD1
j_gene: TRBJ1-2
v_gene: TRBV3-1/TRBV3-2
CDR3aa: ASSQDPQGANYGYT

abundance: .
d_gene: TRBD2
j_gene: TRBJ2-1
v_gene: TRBV5-1
CDR3aa: ASKVASGVRDEQF

abundance: .
d_gene: .
j_gene: TRBJ1-3
v_gene: TRBV2
CDR3aa: ASSEGTLSGNTIY

abundance: .
d_gene: TRBD2
j_gene: TRBJ2-1
v_gene: TRBV3-1/TRBV3-2
CDR3aa: ASSQDSGGKF

abundance: .
d_gene: .
j_gene: TRBJ1-4
v_gene: TRBV6-5
CDR3aa: ASSRHGGLKEKLF

abundance: few
d_gene: TRBD1
j_gene: TRBJ1-1
v_gene: TRBV19
CDR3aa: AVGAAGGTAF

abundance: .
d_gene: .
j_gene: TRBJ1-2
v_gene: TRBV4-3
CDR3aa: ASSQDYNSFYGYT

abundance: .
d_gene: .
j_gene: TRBJ1-6
v_gene: TRBV5-1
CDR3aa: ASSLERGGNSPLH

abundance: .
d_gene: TRBD1
j_gene: TRBJ1-4
v_gene: TRBV6-2/TRBV6-3
CDR3aa: ASRPDRGPTNEKLF

abundance: .
d_gene: TRBD2
j_gene: TRBJ2-1
v_gene: TRBV6-2/TRBV6-3
CDR3aa: ASSYTGDYYNEQF

abundance: .
d_gene: TRBD1
j_gene: TRBJ1-1
v_gene: TRBV10-3
CDR3aa: AISERQGNTEAF

abundance: .
d_gene: .
j_gene: TRBJ2-5
v_gene: TRBV18
CDR3aa: ASSPEVLETQY